A single sample is the source of the 10 T cell receptor beta chains below, sequenced in a study of siplizumab effects on memory and regulatory T cells. Assay: immunoSEQ multiplex PCR; the TCRdb copy retains only in-frame clones and omits some. The profile shows 100,000 or so clones, around 94% of them singletons. The sequenced sample consisted of Tregs sorted from blood. The source of these receptors is a human donor in good health.

The chain has TRBV29-1 and TRBJ2-1, with TRBD2 matching 7 bases. The V and J ends lost 4 bases and 1 base, in that order; junction bases with no gene match: 7. The CDR3 spans 15 residues. Looked up from germline, CDR1 is SQVTM and CDR2 is ANQGSEA. CDR3: CSVAPGGGSYNEQFF. For the CDR3, the DNA is TGCAGCGTTGCCCCGGGGGGAGGTTCCTACAATGAGCAGTTCTTC.

This clone was detected only a few times. The J gene is TRBJ2-2, the V gene TRBV5-1, with 7 bases matching TRBD2. The V gene's germline CDR1 is SGHRS and CDR2 YFSETQ. V lost 0 bases to trimming and J lost 4 bases; unmatched junction nucleotides: 6. The CDR3 is 16 amino acids. The CDR3 loop reads CASSLVLAGPTGELFF. CDR3 nucleotide sequence: TGCGCCAGCAGCTTGGTATTAGCGGGCCCCACCGGGGAGCTGTTTTTT.

The chain carries TRBV5-5 and TRBJ2-7; D gene uncertain. From germline, CDR1 is SGHKS and CDR2 YYEKEE (reference sequence). The CDR3 is 14 amino acids. Trimming cost V 4 bases and J 4 bases, with 15 bases left between them. The CDR3 nucleotides are TGTGCCAGCAGCCTGGCTGATATATGGTACGAGCAGTACTTC. It specifies CASSLADIWYEQYF.

The chain is built from TRBV18 and TRBJ2-7; TRBD1 matches at 8 bases. The V gene's germline CDR1 is KGHSH and CDR2 LQKENI. The CDR3 extends over 14 amino acids. Germline trimming cut 4 bases from V and 4 bases from J; bases unmatched to any gene: 6. The chain's CDR3 is CASSLRDRLYEQYF. The CDR3 DNA follows: TGTGCCAGCTCACTCCGGGACAGGTTGTACGAGCAGTACTTC.

Comments on this clone: This sample includes further DNA sequences coding for the same CDR3. V and J are TRBV5-1 and TRBJ2-3; tentative D call: TRBD2 (5 bases). Germline lookup yields CDR1 SGHRS and CDR2 YFSETQ. With 0 bases removed from V and 3 bases from J, the gap between germline ends came to 5 bases. The CDR3 loop spans 13 amino acids. CDR3: CASSLGGTDTQYF. The CDR3 DNA is TGCGCCAGCAGCTTGGGCGGGACAGATACGCAGTATTTT. Using reference TRBV5-1 and TRBJ2-3 for the parts outside the CDR3, the full variable domain is KAGVTQTPRYLIKTRGQQVTLSCSPISGHRSVSWYQQTPGQGLQFLFEYFSETQRNKGNFPGRFSGRQFSNSRSEMNVSTLELGDSALYLCASSLGGTDTQYFGPGTRLTVL.

This chain joins TRBV5-1 and TRBJ2-7; 7 bases line up with TRBD1. The CDR3 runs to 14 residues. Per germline, CDR1 SGHRS and CDR2 YFSETQ. Trimming at V came to 4 bases and at J to 5 bases, leaving 9 bases not matched to a gene. Written as DNA, the CDR3 is TGCGCCAGCAGCCCAGACAGGGTTATCAACGAGCAGTACTTC. Amino acids: CASSPDRVINEQYF.

The chain combines TRBV11-3 with TRBJ2-7; possibly TRBD1 for D (5 bases). The CDR3 totals 13 residues. The V end was cut by 4 bases, the J end by 0 bases, with 7 bases between. In germline, CDR1 is SGHNT, CDR2 YENEEA. The CDR3 sequence is CASSSQGSYEQYF. CDR3 in DNA: TGTGCCAGCAGCTCCCAGGGCTCCTACGAGCAGTACTTC. The full variable domain, with the rest looked up from reference TRBV11-3 and TRBJ2-7, is EAGVVQSPRYKIIEKKQPVAFWCNPISGHNTLYWYLQNLGQGPELLIRYENEEAVDDSQLPKDRFSAERLKGVDSTLKIQPAELGDSAVYLCASSSQGSYEQYFGPGTRLTVT.

The chain carries TRBV9 and TRBJ2-1; the D gene is possibly TRBD1 (5 bases). Germline values: CDR1 SGDLS, CDR2 YYNGEE. The CDR3 is 13 amino acids. V was pared by 4 bases and J by 5 bases, with 10 bases between. In DNA form, the CDR3 reads TGTGCCAGCAGCCCCATGGGGCACAATGAGCAGTTCTTC. Translation gives CASSPMGHNEQFF.

This chain links TRBV7-9 with TRBJ2-3, with a weak D call TRBD2 (6 bases). Germline V gene sequence: CDR1 SEHNR, CDR2 FQNEAQ (reference sequence). The CDR3 runs to 14 residues. Deletions cut 5 bases from V and 0 bases from J, with 9 bases between. The CDR3 sequence: CASSRSGSTDTQYF. The CDR3 coding sequence is TGTGCCAGCAGCCGAAGCGGGAGCACAGATACGCAGTATTTT.

The chain recombines TRBV14 with TRBJ2-7, with D possibly being TRBD2 (7 bases). The CDR3 runs to 16 residues. The germline CDR1 and CDR2 sequences are SGHDN and FVKESK. V lost 3 bases and J 0 bases, leaving 15 bases between the germline ends. This CDR3 is CASSHKRGGSSYEQYF. In DNA form, the CDR3 reads TGTGCCAGCAGCCATAAAAGGGGGGGCTCCTCCTACGAGCAGTACTTC.